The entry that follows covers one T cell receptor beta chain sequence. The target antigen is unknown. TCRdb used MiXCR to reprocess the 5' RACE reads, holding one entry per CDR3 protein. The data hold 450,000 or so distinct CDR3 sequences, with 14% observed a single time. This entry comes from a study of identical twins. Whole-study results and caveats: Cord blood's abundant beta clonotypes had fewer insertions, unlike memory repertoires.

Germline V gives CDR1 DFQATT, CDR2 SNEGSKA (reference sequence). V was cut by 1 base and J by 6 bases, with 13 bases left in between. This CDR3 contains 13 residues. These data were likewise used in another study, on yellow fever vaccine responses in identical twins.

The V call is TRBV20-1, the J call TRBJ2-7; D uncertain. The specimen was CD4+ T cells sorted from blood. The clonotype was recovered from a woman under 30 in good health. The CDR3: CSARVRITTEQYF. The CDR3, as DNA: TGCAGTGCTAGAGTGAGGATAACGACCGAGCAGTACTTC.